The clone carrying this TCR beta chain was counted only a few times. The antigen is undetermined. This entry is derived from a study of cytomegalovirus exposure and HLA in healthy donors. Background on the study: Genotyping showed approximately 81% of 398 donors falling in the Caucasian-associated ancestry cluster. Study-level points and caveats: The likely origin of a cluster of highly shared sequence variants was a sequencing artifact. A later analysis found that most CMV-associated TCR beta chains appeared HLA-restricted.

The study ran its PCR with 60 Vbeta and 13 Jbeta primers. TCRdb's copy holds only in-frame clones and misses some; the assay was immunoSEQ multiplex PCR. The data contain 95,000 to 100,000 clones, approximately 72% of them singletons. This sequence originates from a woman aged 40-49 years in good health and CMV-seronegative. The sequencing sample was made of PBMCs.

The CDR3 region has the DNA TGTGCCAGCTCACAGGCCTCGACTGAAAACACAGATACGCAGTATTTT. This gives the protein CASSQASTENTDTQYF. This sequence joins TRBV18 and TRBJ2-3; D gene uncertain. Germline V gene sequence: CDR1 KGHSH, CDR2 LQKENI. With 4 bases removed from V and 2 bases from J, the gap between germline ends came to 16 bases. The CDR3 is 16 amino acids.